This T cell receptor beta chain appears in the sequencing data of a study of cytotoxic CD8 clonotypes in ibrutinib-treated CLL. In the study overall: Sample averages reached hundreds of thousands of productive templates and approximately 93,000 productive rearrangements. General study results and limits: Clonality increased at ibrutinib response and stayed stable in sustained remission. At progression, however, it fell back toward baseline. Public clonotypes were rare and shrank or held steady on treatment.

Approximately 2.2 micrograms of genomic DNA from cryopreserved PBMCs went into TCR beta libraries. This clone was detected a few times. Its antigen is undetermined. TCRdb's copy holds only in-frame clones and misses some; the assay was immunoSEQ multiplex PCR. The data contain around 140,000 clones, more than 70% of them singletons. Germline lookup yields CDR1 MNHEY and CDR2 SMNVEV (reference sequence). V lost 6 bases and J lost 3, with 19 bases in between. This CDR3 comprises 16 residues. Sample: PBMCs, taken after 36 months of ibrutinib treatment. The V and J genes are TRBV27 and TRBJ2-3, with a tentative D call TRBD2 (6 bases). The receptor was isolated from a human donor with chronic lymphocytic leukemia. The CDR3 here is CASSANGRSRTDTQYF. The CDR3, as DNA: TGTGCCAGCAGCGCTAATGGGAGGAGTCGGACAGATACGCAGTATTTT.